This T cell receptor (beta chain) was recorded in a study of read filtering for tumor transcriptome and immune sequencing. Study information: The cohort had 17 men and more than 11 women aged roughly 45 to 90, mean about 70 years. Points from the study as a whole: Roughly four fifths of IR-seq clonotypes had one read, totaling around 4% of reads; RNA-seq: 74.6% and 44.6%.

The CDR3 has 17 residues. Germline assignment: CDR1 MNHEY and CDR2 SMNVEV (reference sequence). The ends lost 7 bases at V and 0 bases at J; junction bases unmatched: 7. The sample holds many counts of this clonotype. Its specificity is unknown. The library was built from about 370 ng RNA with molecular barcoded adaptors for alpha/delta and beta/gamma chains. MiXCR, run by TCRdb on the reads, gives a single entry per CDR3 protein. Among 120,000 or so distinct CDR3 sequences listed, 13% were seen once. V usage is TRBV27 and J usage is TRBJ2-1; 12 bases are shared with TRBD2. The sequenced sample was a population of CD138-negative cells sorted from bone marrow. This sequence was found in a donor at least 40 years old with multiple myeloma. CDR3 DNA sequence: TGTGCCAGCAAAGGACTAGCGGGATTGAGCTCCTACAATGAGCAGTTCTTC. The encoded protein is CASKGLAGLSSYNEQFF.